Each of the 26 T cell receptor beta chains below was sequenced from the same sample in a study of blood T cell repertoires in COVID-19. Here immunoSEQ multiplex PCR was the method, and the copy in TCRdb shows in-frame clones only, minus some. The table records some 90,000 clones, over 70% of them present only once. Sequencing input: peripheral blood. The source of these receptors is a man aged 55 to 70 with acute or convalescent COVID-19.

The V gene is TRBV6-6, the J gene TRBJ1-3, with 7 bases identical to TRBD1. Germline assignment: CDR1 MNHNY and CDR2 SVGAGI (reference sequence). CDR3 length: 16 amino acids. J gave up 3 bases and V 6 bases, and 11 bases lay outside the gene matches. The CDR3 DNA is TGTGCCAGCAGAGATACGGGACAGTTGATTGGAAACACCATATATTTT. Residues: CASRDTGQLIGNTIYF.

The chain has TRBV7-3 and TRBJ2-1; possible D gene TRBD1, 6 bases. Germline CDR1 reads SGHTA; CDR2 reads FQGTGA. The CDR3 is 14 residues long. The V end lost 5 bases, the J end lost 6 bases, and 14 bases lay between the germline ends. This CDR3 is CASSTNRASNEQFF. The DNA of the CDR3 is TGTGCCAGCAGCACCAACAGGGCCAGCAATGAGCAGTTCTTC.

The chain is built from TRBV7-2 and TRBJ2-3, with 13 bases lining up with TRBD2. The ends lost 5 bases at V and 6 bases at J; junction bases unmatched: 17. Germline CDR1 is SGHTA and CDR2 is FQGNSA. This CDR3 spans 19 amino acids. The chain's CDR3 is CASSNSRGTSGTVGDTQYF. CDR3 sequence (DNA): TGTGCCAGCAGCAATTCACGAGGGACTAGCGGGACGGTGGGCGATACGCAGTATTTT.

This rearrangement joins TRBV5-6 to TRBJ2-1; 7 bases line up with TRBD2. Germline CDR1 reads SGHDT; CDR2 reads YYEEEE. This CDR3 contains 16 residues. With 6 bases clipped from V and 5 bases from J, the junction kept 14 bases outside the gene matches. CDR3: CASNYGRTRANNEQFF. Written as DNA, the CDR3 is TGTGCCAGCAACTATGGTCGGACTAGAGCCAACAATGAGCAGTTCTTC. Looking up the rest from reference TRBV5-6 and TRBJ2-1 gives the full variable domain: DAGVTQSPTHLIKTRGQQVTLRCSPKSGHDTVSWYQQALGQGPQFIFQYYEEEERQRGNFPDRFSGHQFPNYSSELNVNALLLGDSALYLCASNYGRTRANNEQFFGPGTRLTVL.

V gene TRBV7-2 combines with J gene TRBJ1-6; the D is unclear. V lost 3 bases and J 8 bases, leaving 2 bases between the germline ends. The CDR3 contains 11 residues. CDR1 and CDR2 (germline): SGHTA, FQGNSA. In nucleotides, the CDR3 is TGTGCCAGCAGCTTCGATTCACCCCTCCACTTT. Translation: CASSFDSPLHF.

This chain links TRBV7-8 with TRBJ2-2; 7 bases fit TRBD2. The CDR3 loop spans 16 amino acids. Per the germline V gene, CDR1 is SGHVS and CDR2 is FQNEAQ. V shed 5 bases, J shed 4 bases, and the junction held 10 bases outside the gene matches. CDR3 loop: CASSPRSGAVTGELFF. DNA for the CDR3: TGTGCCAGCAGCCCCCGAAGCGGGGCGGTCACCGGGGAGCTGTTTTTT. The whole variable domain, filled in from reference TRBV7-8 and TRBJ2-2, reads GAGVSQSPRYKVAKRGQDVALRCDPISGHVSLFWYQQALGQGPEFLTYFQNEAQLDKSGLPSDRFFAERPEGSVSTLKIQRTQQEDSAVYLCASSPRSGAVTGELFFGEGSRLTVL.

This chain uses TRBV5-4 with TRBJ1-2, with 9 bases identical to TRBD1. This CDR3 has 16 amino acids. CDR1 and CDR2 (germline): SGHNT, YYREEE (reference sequence). Losses at the gene ends were 4 bases for V and 4 bases for J; bases not matched to a gene: 11. CDR3 bases: TGTGCCAGCAGCAGCTTCCTAGGACAGGGGATCTATGGCTACACCTTC. It codes for CASSSFLGQGIYGYTF.

The chain joins TRBV5-6 to TRBJ1-3, with 12 bases fitting TRBD1. V gave up 4 bases and J gave up 6 bases; unmatched junction bases: 8. The CDR3 contains 16 residues. Germline V gene sequence: CDR1 SGHDT, CDR2 YYEEEE. The CDR3 loop is CASSVLGQGAQNTIYF. CDR3 coding DNA: TGTGCCAGCAGCGTACTGGGACAGGGGGCTCAAAACACCATATATTTT.

The V gene is TRBV9, the J gene TRBJ2-1; 9 bases match TRBD2. The V segment lost 2 bases and the J segment 5 bases; nucleotides outside the gene matches: 2. Germline V gives CDR1 SGDLS, CDR2 YYNGEE. The CDR3 loop spans 14 amino acids. The CDR3 sequence: CASSVLAGHNEQFF. The CDR3 DNA is TGTGCCAGCAGCGTTCTAGCGGGACACAATGAGCAGTTCTTC.

This rearrangement joins TRBV6-5 to TRBJ1-4; D remains ambiguous. V was cut by 6 bases and J by 3 bases, with 11 bases left in between. Germline V CDR1 and CDR2: MNHEY, SVGAGI. The CDR3 totals 14 residues. The CDR3 sequence: CASRFQRANEKLFF. CDR3 DNA sequence: TGTGCCAGCAGATTCCAGCGTGCTAATGAAAAACTGTTTTTT.

Here the CDR3 reads CARPDKDGQGEQYF. CDR3 in DNA: TGTGCCCGCCCAGACAAAGATGGACAGGGAGAGCAGTACTTC. The rearrangement uses TRBV3-1 (or the pseudogene TRBV3-2) and TRBJ2-7; 8 bases agree with TRBD1. This CDR3 contains 14 residues. V shed 11 bases and J 7 bases; nucleotides not matched to a gene: 16. Germline V gene sequence: CDR1 LGHDT, CDR2 YNNKEL (reference sequence).

V usage is TRBV6-5 and J usage is TRBJ1-2; D remains unclear. The CDR3 contains 13 residues. CDR1 MNHEY and CDR2 SVGAGI come from the germline V gene. V lost 1 base and J lost 7, with 10 bases in between. The CDR3 DNA is TGTGCCAGCAGTTACTACGGGGTTGGTGGCTACACCTTC. It yields the protein CASSYYGVGGYTF.

The rearrangement links TRBV18 to TRBJ1-3, with TRBD1 matching over 7 bases. Germline CDR1 reads KGHSH; CDR2 reads LQKENI. Losses at the gene ends were 6 bases for V and 4 bases for J; bases not matched to a gene: 9. CDR3 length: 15 amino acids. CDR3 in amino acids: CASSDYRGLGNTIYF. Written as DNA, the CDR3 is TGTGCCAGCTCCGATTACAGGGGCCTCGGAAACACCATATATTTT.

The rearrangement uses TRBV6-2 or TRBV6-3 and TRBJ1-4; maybe TRBD1 (5 bases). CDR1 and CDR2 from the germline V gene are MNHEY and SVGEGT. Trimming removed 2 bases from V and 8 bases from J, with 12 bases in between. This CDR3 is 14 amino acids long. The CDR3 sequence: CASSYRQGREKLFF. The DNA for the CDR3 is TGTGCCAGCAGTTACCGGCAGGGTCGGGAAAAACTGTTTTTT.

The chain employs TRBV5-4 and TRBJ2-5; 7 nucleotides agree with TRBD2. The V and J ends lost 4 bases and 2 bases, in that order; junction bases with no gene match: 8. CDR1 is SGHNT and CDR2 is YYREEE in the germline V gene (reference sequence). This CDR3 contains 15 residues. The CDR3 DNA follows: TGTGCCAGCAGCAGGGCTGCGGGAGATCAAGAGACCCAGTACTTC. It codes for CASSRAAGDQETQYF. Drawing the rest from reference TRBV5-4 and TRBJ2-5, the complete variable domain is ETGVTQSPTHLIKTRGQQVTLRCSSQSGHNTVSWYQQALGQGPQFIFQYYREEENGRGNFPPRFSGLQFPNYSSELNVNALELDDSALYLCASSRAAGDQETQYFGPGTRLLVL.

The chain carries TRBV5-1 and TRBJ1-2, with a possible D match to TRBD1 (5 bases). Trimming cost V 0 bases and J 4 bases, with 13 bases left between them. The CDR3 spans 15 residues. CDR1 and CDR2 from the germline V gene are SGHRS and YFSETQ. The CDR3 sequence is CASSLDGREIYGYTF. The CDR3 DNA follows: TGCGCCAGCAGCTTGGATGGCAGGGAAATCTATGGCTACACCTTC. The complete variable domain, with remaining parts taken from reference TRBV5-1 and TRBJ1-2, reads KAGVTQTPRYLIKTRGQQVTLSCSPISGHRSVSWYQQTPGQGLQFLFEYFSETQRNKGNFPGRFSGRQFSNSRSEMNVSTLELGDSALYLCASSLDGREIYGYTFGSGTRLTVV.

V is TRBV28 and J is TRBJ2-1; 8 bases align to TRBD1. V lost 2 bases to trimming and J lost 1 base; unmatched junction nucleotides: 7. From germline, CDR1 is MDHEN and CDR2 SYDVKM. This CDR3 is 17 amino acids long. Written as DNA, the CDR3 is TGTGCCAGCAGTTTACCACGGGACAGGCGTTCCTACAATGAGCAGTTCTTC. Translating gives CASSLPRDRRSYNEQFF.

The chain couples TRBV11-2 to TRBJ2-7; a weak D match, TRBD2 (5 bases). CDR1 SGHAT and CDR2 FQNNGV come from the germline V gene. The CDR3 has 16 amino acids. The V gene lost 5 bases and the J gene lost 0 bases, with 17 bases spanning the gap. CDR3 region: CASSARIRTDSYEQYF. The CDR3 DNA follows: TGTGCCAGCAGCGCTCGTATTCGGACTGACTCCTACGAGCAGTACTTC.

This chain joins TRBV29-1 and TRBJ2-5, with D possibly being TRBD1 (6 bases). The CDR3 contains 14 residues. Germline CDR1 SQVTM, CDR2 ANQGSEA. V gave up 6 bases and J gave up 5 bases, with 19 bases separating them. Written as DNA, the CDR3 is TGCAGCGTAGACAGGCTGGGGGCGAGGGAGACCCAGTACTTC. Protein: CSVDRLGARETQYF.

This chain connects TRBV7-2 to TRBJ2-5; D may be TRBD1 (6 bases). Trimming took off 1 base at V and 3 bases at J, with 6 bases between the two ends. Germline V CDR1 and CDR2: SGHTA, FQGNSA. CDR3 size: 13 residues. The CDR3 here is CASSLGTEETQYF. In DNA form, the CDR3 reads TGTGCCAGCAGCTTAGGGACAGAAGAGACCCAGTACTTC.

CDR3 protein: CASSYLPSKDWSTEAFF. In DNA, the CDR3 is TGTGCCAGCAGTTACCTACCTAGTAAGGATTGGAGCACTGAAGCTTTCTTT. This sequence joins TRBV6-2 or TRBV6-3 and TRBJ1-1; D not certain. From germline, CDR1 is MNHEY and CDR2 SVGEGT. Trimming shortened V by 2 bases and J by 4 bases, and 20 bases separated the two germline ends. This CDR3 has 17 amino acids.

The chain has TRBV9 and TRBJ2-7; D is ambiguous. Between the trimmed V and J ends, which lost 4 bases and 6 bases, there was a span of 14 bases. Germline-derived CDR1 and CDR2 are SGDLS and YYNGEE. The CDR3 totals 13 residues. CDR3 protein: CASSPSPEFEQYF. The CDR3 nucleotides read TGTGCCAGCAGCCCCTCCCCCGAGTTCGAGCAGTACTTC. Full variable domain (outside the CDR3, taken from reference TRBV9 and TRBJ2-7): DSGVTQTPKHLITATGQRVTLRCSPRSGDLSVYWYQQSLDQGLQFLIQYYNGEERAKGNILERFSAQQFPDLHSELNLSSLELGDSALYFCASSPSPEFEQYFGPGTRLTVT.

The V gene is TRBV29-1, the J gene TRBJ2-1; the D gene is possibly TRBD1 (6 bases). Trimming pared 7 bases from V and 1 base from J, leaving 14 bases between. There are 14 residues in the CDR3. Germline assignment: CDR1 SQVTM and CDR2 ANQGSEA. The CDR3 protein is CSAGTTASYNEQFF. CDR3 DNA sequence: TGCAGCGCCGGGACAACGGCATCCTACAATGAGCAGTTCTTC.

The genes are TRBV30 and TRBJ1-2; D might be TRBD1 (5 bases). Per germline, CDR1 GTSNPN and CDR2 SVGIG (reference sequence). The ends were cut back, 5 bases at V and 1 base at J, with 8 bases in the middle. The CDR3 has 12 amino acids. The CDR3 is CAWEDSNYGYTF. The CDR3 DNA is TGTGCCTGGGAAGACAGTAACTATGGCTACACCTTC.

Remarks on this clone: Its ends do not fully match the called genes, so a read error is possible. The chain combines TRBV7-7 with TRBJ2-5, with D perhaps matching TRBD1 (8 bases). CDR1 is SSHAT, CDR2 FNYEAQ, per germline (reference sequence). This CDR3 is built from 14 residues. The CDR3 DNA is TGTGCTAGCAGCCTGACAGGGGAGGGTAAGACCCAGTACTTC. This encodes CASSLTGEGKTQYF. The full variable domain, in which reference TRBV7-7 and TRBJ2-5 provide the parts outside the CDR3, is GAGVSQSPRYKVTKRGQDVTLRCDPISSHATLYWYQQALGQGPEFLTYFNYEAQPDKSGLPSDRFSAERPEGSISTLTIQRTEQRDSAMYRCASSLTGEGKTQYFGPGTRLLVL.

The chain joins TRBV4-1 to TRBJ1-1, with 9 positions matching TRBD1. The CDR3 runs 14 residues. V lost 5 bases to trimming and J lost 6 bases; unmatched junction nucleotides: 7. Germline values: CDR1 MGHRA, CDR2 YSYEKL. In DNA form, the CDR3 reads TGCGCCAGCAGCTTCGGACAGGGGTACGCTGAAGCTTTCTTT. Its translation is CASSFGQGYAEAFF.